This entry describes one T cell receptor beta chain. What it binds is not known. Per the germline V gene, CDR1 is SGHRS and CDR2 is YFSETQ. The CDR3 spans 17 residues. V trimming: 0 bases; J trimming: 2 bases; junction bases outside the gene matches: 7. Some clones are missing from TCRdb's copy, which holds only in-frame ones; the method was immunoSEQ multiplex PCR. The data show roughly 77,000 clones, more than 80% seen once. The data stem from a study of OX40 agonist ivuxolimab in advanced cancers. Study-level background: The dose of intravenous ivuxolimab that patients received every 2 weeks ranged from 0.01 to 10 mg/kg.

Study-wide findings and caveats: Average numbers of expanded clones were greater in CD8+ T cells than in CD4+.

This specimen was CD4+ or CD8+ T cells sorted from blood, taken in a trial of the OX40 agonist ivuxolimab. The source is an adult with an advanced solid tumor such as melanoma, head and neck, liver or kidney cancer. The chain couples TRBV5-1 to TRBJ2-1, with 8 bases lining up with TRBD2. The CDR3 here is CASSLVPGGGAYNEQFF. The DNA for the CDR3 is TGCGCCAGCAGCTTGGTGCCCGGGGGGGGCGCCTACAATGAGCAGTTCTTC. Based on the CDR3 plus reference TRBV5-1 and TRBJ2-1, the full variable domain is KAGVTQTPRYLIKTRGQQVTLSCSPISGHRSVSWYQQTPGQGLQFLFEYFSETQRNKGNFPGRFSGRQFSNSRSEMNVSTLELGDSALYLCASSLVPGGGAYNEQFFGPGTRLTVL.